This TCR beta chain was recorded in a study of persistence of HIV-infected CD4 T cells. About the study: Donors were ART-treated; their CMV- and Gag-responding CD4+ T cells were isolated. Study outcomes and limitations: Bulk TCR data could not be restricted to HIV-1-infected CMV-responding cells. Antigen-responding cells were enriched for degenerate expanded CDR3beta sequences.

Overlapping HIV-1 Gag 15-mer peptides at 0.85 to 1 ug per peptide per mL were used. CD40L/CD69 double-negative CD45RO-high memory CD4+ T cells were collected. The immunoSEQ assay was version 4, run in survey mode. Genomic DNA was diluted to 10 ng/uL, up to 1 ug per sample. The assay was immunoSEQ multiplex PCR, and TCRdb's table has in-frame clones only and misses some. The sample includes around 39,000 clones, 82% of them seen just once. Points on this clone: Its antigen remains unidentified.

The source was cultured CD4+ T cells from PBMCs, collected from a patient who received antiretroviral therapy. This TCR came from an adult with HIV. The donor label of this sample is uncertain.

In nucleotides, the CDR3 is TGTGCCAGCAGTGGACAGGTCTATGGCTACACCTTC. The encoded protein is CASSGQVYGYTF. This chain uses TRBV2 with TRBJ1-2; D may be TRBD1 (6 bases). The length of the CDR3 is 12 residues. Germline values: CDR1 SNHLY, CDR2 FYNNEI. The V and J ends lost 4 bases and 4 bases respectively, with 7 bases between them.